This entry is about one T cell receptor (beta chain). The antigen is unknown. The data derive from a study of immune evolution from preneoplasia to lung adenocarcinoma. Study-wide points: Top clone share appeared to fall from AAH through AIS, MIA, adenocarcinoma. Normal lung had highest clonality; later lesions appeared denser, more diverse.

Between the mid-2010s and the late 2010s, patients underwent resection in Japan or China. Two lung cancer pathologists independently confirmed each histologic diagnosis. Assay: immunoSEQ multiplex PCR; the TCRdb copy retains only in-frame clones and omits some. The table has some 7,300 clones, around four fifths seen once; the top ten hold 5.5% to 6.5%. Trimming pared 5 bases from V and 2 bases from J, leaving 5 bases between. This CDR3 comprises 12 residues. The germline CDR1 and CDR2 sequences are SGHTA and FQGNSA. The source is a person aged 60-79 years with lung adenocarcinoma. Sequenced input: FFPE adjacent normal lung tissue. The chain recombines TRBV7-2 with TRBJ2-3; D is undetermined. In DNA form, the CDR3 reads TGTGCCAGCAGCCCATTCACAGATACGCAGTATTTT. This encodes CASSPFTDTQYF.